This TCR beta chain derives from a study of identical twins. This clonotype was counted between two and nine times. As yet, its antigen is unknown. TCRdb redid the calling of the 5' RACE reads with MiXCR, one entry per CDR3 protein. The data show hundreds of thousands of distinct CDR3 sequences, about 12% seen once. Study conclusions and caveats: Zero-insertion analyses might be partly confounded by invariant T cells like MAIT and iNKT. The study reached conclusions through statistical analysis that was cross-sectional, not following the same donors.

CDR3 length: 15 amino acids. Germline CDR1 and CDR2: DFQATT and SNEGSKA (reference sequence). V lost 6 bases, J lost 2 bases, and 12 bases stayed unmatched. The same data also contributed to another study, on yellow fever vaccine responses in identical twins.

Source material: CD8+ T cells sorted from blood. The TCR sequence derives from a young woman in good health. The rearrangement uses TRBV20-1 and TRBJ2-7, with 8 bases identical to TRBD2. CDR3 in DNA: TGCAGTGCCCCGACCCCCCTAGCGGGTACCTACGAGCAGTACTTC. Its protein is CSAPTPLAGTYEQYF.